This T cell receptor beta chain stems from a study of long-term antiretroviral therapy in people with HIV. About this clone itself: Its antigen is unidentified.

Overall study results and limits: Diversity increased after ART yet remained lower than in transplant donor controls. Whereas controls had wider CDR3 length ranges, HIV repertoires had narrower ones.

The immunoSEQ assay was v3.0, run at survey level. Samples were sequenced targeting roughly 40,000-50,000 T-cell genomes each. TCRdb keeps only in-frame clones here, not all; method: immunoSEQ multiplex PCR. The table records about 35,000 clones, around 83% of them present only once. The CDR3 has 13 amino acids. CDR1 MNHNS and CDR2 SASEGT come from the germline V gene. The V end was cut by 0 bases, the J end by 4 bases, with 4 bases between. The sample here was unsorted PBMCs, taken 1 year after starting antiretroviral therapy. The V call is TRBV6-1, the J call TRBJ1-5; D remains unclear. The TCR comes from a man aged 18-30 years with HIV. CDR3 amino acids: CASSEARNQPQHF. The DNA of the CDR3 is TGTGCCAGCAGTGAAGCGCGAAATCAGCCCCAGCATTTT.